These 31 T cell receptor beta chains were sequenced from one sample in a study of blood T cell repertoires in COVID-19. The data were produced by immunoSEQ multiplex PCR, yet TCRdb's version contains in-frame clones alone and is incomplete. The sample carries 140,000 to 150,000 clones, around nine tenths recorded once. Source material: peripheral blood. The receptors here all came from a man in his sixties with active or convalescent COVID-19.

The chain joins TRBV6-6 to TRBJ2-7; TRBD1 matches 9 bases. Germline-derived CDR1 and CDR2 are MNHNY and SVGAGI (reference sequence). The J segment lost 5 bases and the V segment lost 5 bases, leaving 7 bases of the junction unmatched. This CDR3 comprises 14 residues. Here the CDR3 DNA reads TGTGCCAGCAGTACTGGACAGGGGCGGGACGAGCAGTACTTC. Its protein is CASSTGQGRDEQYF.

CDR3 amino acids: CASSPPGLGTEAFF. The CDR3 nucleotides read TGTGCCAGCAGTCCACCGGGTCTGGGCACTGAAGCTTTCTTT. V is TRBV25-1 and J is TRBJ1-1; unclear D gene. The V gene lost 5 bases and the J gene lost 4 bases, with 14 bases spanning the gap. The CDR3 length is 14 residues. Germline-derived CDR1 and CDR2 are MGHDK and SYGVNS.

The gene calls are TRBV4-1 and TRBJ2-7, with 7 positions matching TRBD2. The V gene end was trimmed by 4 bases and the J gene end by 0 bases; junction bases not matched to a gene: 3. The CDR3 is made up of 14 amino acids. Germline CDR1 and CDR2: MGHRA and YSYEKL. The CDR3: CASSPGGGSYEQYF. In DNA, the CDR3 is TGCGCCAGCAGCCCGGGCGGGGGCTCCTACGAGCAGTACTTC.

The chain has TRBV28 and TRBJ1-6, with TRBD1 matching over 7 bases. The CDR3 sequence is 15 residues long. The germline V gene has CDR1 MDHEN and CDR2 SYDVKM. Unmatched junction bases numbered 8, after V lost 6 bases and J lost 6 bases. The CDR3 DNA reads as TGTGCCAGCAGCCCCGCCAGGGGGTTTAATTCACCCCTCCACTTT. Translation: CASSPARGFNSPLHF.

The chain's CDR3 is CASRGGGRNEQFF. The CDR3, as DNA: TGTGCCAGCAGGGGGGGCGGGAGGAATGAGCAGTTCTTC. The rearrangement joins TRBV2 to TRBJ2-1, with 8 nucleotides matching TRBD2. Unmatched junction bases numbered 5, after V lost 6 bases and J lost 7 bases. This CDR3 has 13 residues. Germline loops: CDR1 SNHLY, CDR2 FYNNEI.

The chain combines TRBV7-9 with TRBJ1-4; TRBD1 matches at 9 bases. Trimming took 5 bases from V and 8 from J; bases not matched to a gene: 9. In germline, CDR1 is SEHNR, CDR2 FQNEAQ (reference sequence). The CDR3 contains 15 residues. The CDR3, as DNA: TGTGCCAGCAGCCTACGACAGGGGGTTGGCGAAAAACTGTTTTTT. It encodes CASSLRQGVGEKLFF.

V gene TRBV28 combines with J gene TRBJ2-5, with 10 nucleotides matching TRBD1. Germline V gives CDR1 MDHEN, CDR2 SYDVKM. The CDR3 totals 16 residues. Germline trimming cut 3 bases from V and 5 bases from J; bases unmatched to any gene: 9. CDR3 sequence: CASSFPTGGAGETQYF. The CDR3 DNA sequence: TGTGCCAGCAGTTTCCCGACAGGGGGCGCAGGGGAGACCCAGTACTTC.

For this clone: The sample holds other DNA sequences that translate to the same CDR3. The chain is built from TRBV18 and TRBJ1-1; tentative D call: TRBD1 (5 bases). Germline values: CDR1 KGHSH, CDR2 LQKENI. The CDR3 covers 14 residues. Between the trimmed V and J ends, which lost 3 bases and 1 base, there was a span of 9 bases. The CDR3 DNA reads TGTGCCAGCTCACCCGCTACAGGGAACACTGAAGCTTTCTTT. The encoded protein is CASSPATGNTEAFF.

V gene TRBV2 combines with J gene TRBJ2-1, with TRBD1 matching over 10 bases. The CDR3 contains 17 residues. V lost 0 bases and J lost 2; bases outside the gene matches: 4. Germline CDR1 and CDR2: SNHLY and FYNNEI. CDR3 DNA: TGTGCCAGCAGTGAAGCCGGAGGACAGGGGGCCTACAATGAGCAGTTCTTC. It codes for CASSEAGGQGAYNEQFF.

This chain links TRBV24-1 with TRBJ2-3; perhaps TRBD1 as D (6 bases). Trimming cost V 4 bases and J 7 bases, with 14 bases left between them. This CDR3 comprises 14 residues. Looked up from germline, CDR1 is KGHDR and CDR2 is SFDVKD. DNA for the CDR3: TGTGCCACCAGTGACCCGGGCAGGGGAAATACGCAGTATTTT. Translating gives CATSDPGRGNTQYF.

The chain uses TRBV5-4 and TRBJ2-7; D perhaps matches TRBD1 (5 bases). V gave up 3 bases and J gave up 4 bases, with 14 bases separating them. Looked up from germline, CDR1 is SGHNT and CDR2 is YYREEE (reference sequence). CDR3 size: 14 residues. CDR3 nucleotides: TGTGCCAGCAGCTGGGGCCCGATGGAATACGAGCAGTACTTC. It codes for CASSWGPMEYEQYF.

This sequence joins TRBV28 and TRBJ1-2; a possible D gene is TRBD1 (5 bases). The CDR3 is 13 residues long. The ends were cut back, 5 bases at V and 5 bases at J, with 12 bases in the middle. CDR1 is MDHEN, CDR2 SYDVKM, per germline. The CDR3 loop is CASSPGGLYGYTF. CDR3 DNA: TGTGCCAGCAGTCCCGGGGGATTATATGGCTACACCTTC.

This clone has just a few counts. This chain joins TRBV7-9 and TRBJ2-1; TRBD2 matches 13 bases. Germline CDR1 is SEHNR and CDR2 is FQNEAQ (reference sequence). This CDR3 contains 16 residues. With 0 bases clipped from V and 10 bases from J, the junction kept 6 bases outside the gene matches. The CDR3 loop reads CASSLATGLAGLEQFF. CDR3 bases: TGTGCCAGCAGCTTAGCTACGGGACTAGCGGGACTGGAGCAGTTCTTC.

V and J are TRBV19 and TRBJ1-6; unclear D gene. The CDR3 covers 13 residues. V lost 3 bases, J lost 8 bases, and 8 bases lay in between. Germline V gene lookup returns CDR1 LNHDA and CDR2 SQIVND (reference sequence). The CDR3 protein is CASSMVRDSPLHF. Here the CDR3 DNA reads TGTGCCAGTAGTATGGTGAGGGATTCACCCCTCCACTTT.

V gene TRBV21-1 combines with J gene TRBJ1-1. TRBV21-1 is tagged as a pseudogene. This CDR3 contains 16 residues. CDR3 nucleotides: TGTGCCAGCAGCAAAGACGGTTTGGTACGGTGGACTGAAGCTTTCTTT. Encoded protein: CASSKDGLVRWTEAFF.

The V and J genes are TRBV4-1 and TRBJ2-7; D is uncertain. V gave up 0 bases and J gave up 5 bases, with 20 bases separating them. From germline, CDR1 is MGHRA and CDR2 YSYEKL. The CDR3 spans 17 residues. For the CDR3, the DNA is TGCGCCAGCAGCCAAGAAGGCGCGACTGGAACTCGACACGAGCAGTACTTC. This translates into CASSQEGATGTRHEQYF.

The gene calls are TRBV9 and TRBJ2-3; TRBD2 aligns across 7 bases. The germline V gene has CDR1 SGDLS and CDR2 YYNGEE. This CDR3 comprises 15 residues. With V trimmed by 4 bases and J by 4 bases, 9 bases remained unmatched. The DNA for the CDR3 is TGTGCCAGCAGCCCGAGAGCGGGATTCGCAGATACGCAGTATTTT. Translated, it gives CASSPRAGFADTQYF.

This clone was found once. CDR3 amino acids: CASSLYSDRVTYNEQFF. The CDR3 bases are TGTGCCAGCAGTTTATACTCCGACAGGGTCACCTACAATGAGCAGTTCTTC. The V call is TRBV27, the J call TRBJ2-1, with 7 bases fitting TRBD1. The V gene end was trimmed by 1 base and the J gene end by 2 bases; junction bases not matched to a gene: 8. The CDR3 length is 17 residues. CDR1 is MNHEY and CDR2 is SMNVEV in the germline V gene (reference sequence).

The chain links TRBV5-1 to TRBJ2-7; 7 nucleotides match TRBD1. This CDR3 has 17 residues. V shed 1 base, J shed 2 bases, and the junction held 12 bases outside the gene matches. In germline, CDR1 is SGHRS, CDR2 YFSETQ. Here the CDR3 reads CASSLTGADRWPYEQYF. The CDR3, as DNA: TGCGCCAGCAGCTTGACCGGGGCGGACAGGTGGCCCTACGAGCAGTACTTC.

This clone was seen many times. V gene TRBV5-6 combines with J gene TRBJ1-2; D is perhaps TRBD1 (5 bases). V lost 4 bases and J lost 4, with 17 bases in between. CDR3 length: 15 residues. The germline V gene encodes CDR1 SGHDT and CDR2 YYEEEE. The CDR3 reads CASSRVAGGPYGYTF. The CDR3 region has the DNA TGTGCCAGCAGCAGGGTCGCCGGGGGTCCCTATGGCTACACCTTC.

The J gene is TRBJ2-2, the V gene TRBV4-3; D gene unclear. V lost 0 bases and J 7 bases, leaving 6 bases between the germline ends. The CDR3 contains 13 residues. Germline CDR1 LGHNA, CDR2 YSLEER. CDR3 DNA: TGCGCCAGCAGCCAAGAACTGCGCGGGGAGCTGTTTTTT. This codes for CASSQELRGELFF.

The chain carries TRBV19 and TRBJ2-7, with D uncertain. V dropped 6 bases and J dropped 0 bases, with 6 bases sitting between them. Germline CDR1 reads LNHDA; CDR2 reads SQIVND (reference sequence). This CDR3 spans 12 amino acids. The CDR3 loop reads CASSDISYEQYF. DNA of the CDR3: TGTGCCAGTAGCGACATCTCCTACGAGCAGTACTTC.

The V call is TRBV3-1 (or the pseudogene TRBV3-2), the J call TRBJ2-3, with 9 bases that match TRBD2. The CDR3 totals 17 residues. Unmatched junction bases numbered 10, after V lost 4 bases and J lost 2 bases. The germline CDR1 and CDR2 sequences are LGHDT and YNNKEL (reference sequence). The CDR3 reads CASSLKRREGLTDTQYF. The CDR3 coding sequence is TGTGCCAGCAGCCTCAAGAGGCGGGAGGGCCTCACAGATACGCAGTATTTT.

This rearrangement joins TRBV6-5 to TRBJ2-2; TRBD2 might be the D (6 bases). This CDR3 has 16 residues. The V end was cut by 2 bases, the J end by 0 bases, with 10 bases between. Germline-derived CDR1 and CDR2 are MNHEY and SVGAGI. CDR3 nucleotide sequence: TGTGCCAGCAGTTACATCGCGGGGTCGAACACCGGGGAGCTGTTTTTT. Translating gives CASSYIAGSNTGELFF.

The chain joins TRBV27 to TRBJ2-1; 14 bases are a match to TRBD2. The V segment lost 5 bases and the J segment 6 bases; nucleotides outside the gene matches: 6. The CDR3 is 16 amino acids. The germline V gene encodes CDR1 MNHEY and CDR2 SMNVEV (reference sequence). In DNA form, the CDR3 reads TGTGCCAGCAGTCCGGGACTAGCGGGGGCCTTCAATGAGCAGTTCTTC. It translates to CASSPGLAGAFNEQFF.

A single count supports this clone. The chain has TRBV9 and TRBJ2-7; D is undetermined. Looked up from germline, CDR1 is SGDLS and CDR2 is YYNGEE. V shed 2 bases and J shed 1 base, with 10 bases lying between them. CDR3 length equals 14 residues. The CDR3 sequence: CASSVGGSSYEQYF. The CDR3 region has the DNA TGTGCCAGCAGCGTCGGCGGCTCTTCCTACGAGCAGTACTTC.

This clone was recorded only once. The gene calls are TRBV28 and TRBJ2-5; TRBD1 matches at 12 bases. This CDR3 contains 16 residues. Germline-derived CDR1 and CDR2 are MDHEN and SYDVKM. With V trimmed by 5 bases and J by 4 bases, 8 bases remained unmatched. The CDR3 loop reads CASSPRDRGLGETQYF. CDR3 DNA sequence: TGTGCCAGCAGTCCTAGGGACAGGGGGCTAGGAGAGACCCAGTACTTC.

The rearrangement joins TRBV30 to TRBJ1-2; 11 bases are shared with TRBD1. Trimming at V came to 5 bases and at J to 6 bases, leaving 8 bases not matched to a gene. The length of the CDR3 is 14 residues. Germline V CDR1 and CDR2: GTSNPN, SVGIG (reference sequence). As DNA, the CDR3 is TGTGCCTGGGAACGGACAGGGGGCGCGGATGGCTACACCTTC. This translates into CAWERTGGADGYTF.

The CDR3 region is CASSLQQGFLGPTGELFF. The CDR3 region has the DNA TGTGCCAGCAGCTTGCAGCAGGGATTCCTAGGACCCACCGGGGAGCTGTTTTTT. The chain has TRBV5-4 and TRBJ2-2, with D tentatively TRBD1 (5 bases). With 1 base removed from V and 4 bases from J, the gap between germline ends came to 20 bases. The germline V gene has CDR1 SGHNT and CDR2 YYREEE (reference sequence). The length of the CDR3 is 18 residues.

CDR3 coding DNA: TGTGCCAGCAGATTTGCAGGGGATACGCAGTATTTT. This gives the protein CASRFAGDTQYF. The V call is TRBV5-5, the J call TRBJ2-3; weak D call: TRBD1 (5 bases). CDR3 length equals 12 residues. Germline CDR1 is SGHKS and CDR2 is YYEKEE (reference sequence). The V and J ends lost 5 bases and 6 bases respectively, with 10 bases between them.

This chain uses TRBV25-1 with TRBJ2-1, with TRBD2 matching 11 bases. The trim removed 1 base at V and 2 bases at J, leaving 4 bases unmatched. Germline V CDR1 and CDR2: MGHDK, SYGVNS. CDR3 size: 17 residues. The CDR3 region is CASSELGLAAPYNEQFF. CDR3 DNA sequence: TGTGCCAGCAGTGAATTGGGACTAGCGGCCCCCTACAATGAGCAGTTCTTC.